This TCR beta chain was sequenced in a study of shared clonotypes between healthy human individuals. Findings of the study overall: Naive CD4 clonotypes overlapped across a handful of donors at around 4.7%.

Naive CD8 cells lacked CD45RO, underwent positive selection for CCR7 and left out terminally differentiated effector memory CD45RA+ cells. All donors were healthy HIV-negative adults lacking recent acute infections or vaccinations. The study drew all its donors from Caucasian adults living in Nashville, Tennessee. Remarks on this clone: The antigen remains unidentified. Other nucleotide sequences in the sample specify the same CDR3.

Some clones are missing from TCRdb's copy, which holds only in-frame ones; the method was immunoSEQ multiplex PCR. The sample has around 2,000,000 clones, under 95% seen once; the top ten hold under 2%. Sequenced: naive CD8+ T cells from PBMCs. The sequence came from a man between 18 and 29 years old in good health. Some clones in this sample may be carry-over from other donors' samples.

Written as DNA, the CDR3 is TGTGCCAGCAGTTTGGGACTAGCGTTTAATGAGCAGTTCTTC. Its translation is CASSLGLAFNEQFF. The chain links TRBV27 to TRBJ2-1; TRBD2 matches at 10 bases. From germline, CDR1 is MNHEY and CDR2 SMNVEV (reference sequence). V trimming: 3 bases; J trimming: 7 bases; junction bases outside the gene matches: 3. This CDR3 has 14 residues.